This T cell receptor (beta chain) was sequenced in a study of cytomegalovirus exposure and HLA in healthy donors. Germline V gene lookup returns CDR1 SGDLS and CDR2 YYNGEE. The CDR3 length is 16 residues. V trimming: 3 bases; J trimming: 1 base; junction bases outside the gene matches: 5. Study-level points and caveats: The majority of CMV-associated TCR beta chains were reported as apparently HLA-restricted in a later analysis.

13 Jbeta primers and 60 Vbeta primers were used for the PCR. Some clones are missing from TCRdb's copy, which holds only in-frame ones; the method was immunoSEQ multiplex PCR. This sample has roughly 110,000 clones, with about 84% found just once. On this clone itself: Its specificity is unknown.

The V call is TRBV9, the J call TRBJ1-1; 11 bases line up with TRBD1. What was sequenced was PBMCs. This receptor was taken from a man aged 25-40 years in good health and CMV-seronegative. CDR3 coding DNA: TGTGCCAGCAGCGCCCGGGACAGGGGGGGGAACACTGAAGCTTTCTTT. This gives the protein CASSARDRGGNTEAFF.